The clone carrying this T cell receptor beta chain is a singleton in its sample. Its antigen is unknown. Germline CDR1 SQVTM, CDR2 ANQGSEA. This CDR3 is 17 amino acids long. Trimming took 3 bases from V and 5 from J, leaving 25 bases between them. This sample was taken from a study of T cell responses to AZD1222 COVID-19 vaccine. Findings and caveats of the study: Sampling that yielded the repertoires occurred only after the peak T cell response. Baseline seropositives among AZD1222 recipients totaled only five to seven. Clonal diversity may have been underestimated, and the donors were mostly white British, with more females than males. A rise in Spike-specific TCR breadth and depth followed two AZD1222 doses.

Some clones are missing from TCRdb's copy, which holds only in-frame ones; the method was immunoSEQ multiplex PCR. The sample carries some 150,000 clones, around 88% recorded once. The sample here was peripheral blood, taken on day 0 of MenACWY control vaccination. The TCR originated in an adult in good health. This sequence joins TRBV29-1 and TRBJ1-1; no reliable D call. The CDR3 nucleotides are TGCAGCGTTGAGACGGGTCAGGAAACGCACGAAGGGACTGAAGCTTTCTTT. Its protein is CSVETGQETHEGTEAFF.